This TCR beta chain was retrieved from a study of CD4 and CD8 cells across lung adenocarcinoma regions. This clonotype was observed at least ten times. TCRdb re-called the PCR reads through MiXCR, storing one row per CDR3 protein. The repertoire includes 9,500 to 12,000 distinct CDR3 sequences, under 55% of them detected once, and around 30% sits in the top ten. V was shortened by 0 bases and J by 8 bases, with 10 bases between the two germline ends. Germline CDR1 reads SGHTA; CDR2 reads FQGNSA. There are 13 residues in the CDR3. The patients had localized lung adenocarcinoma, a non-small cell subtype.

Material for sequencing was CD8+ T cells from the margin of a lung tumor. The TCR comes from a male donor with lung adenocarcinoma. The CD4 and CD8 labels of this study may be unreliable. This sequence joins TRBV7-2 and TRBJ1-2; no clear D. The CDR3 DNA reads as TGTGCCAGCAGCTTAGCGCTGTACGGCGGCTACACCTTC. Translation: CASSLALYGGYTF.